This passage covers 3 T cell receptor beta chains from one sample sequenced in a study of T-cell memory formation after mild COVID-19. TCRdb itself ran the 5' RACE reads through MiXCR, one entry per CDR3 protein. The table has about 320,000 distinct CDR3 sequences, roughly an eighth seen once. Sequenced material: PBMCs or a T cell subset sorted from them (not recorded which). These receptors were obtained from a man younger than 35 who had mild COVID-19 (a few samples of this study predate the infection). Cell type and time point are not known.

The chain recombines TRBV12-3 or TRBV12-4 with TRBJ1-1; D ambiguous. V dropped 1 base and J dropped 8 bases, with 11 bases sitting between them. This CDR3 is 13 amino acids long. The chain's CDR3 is CASSLGAGPEAFF. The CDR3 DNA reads TGTGCCAGCAGTTTAGGGGCGGGCCCGGAAGCTTTCTTT.

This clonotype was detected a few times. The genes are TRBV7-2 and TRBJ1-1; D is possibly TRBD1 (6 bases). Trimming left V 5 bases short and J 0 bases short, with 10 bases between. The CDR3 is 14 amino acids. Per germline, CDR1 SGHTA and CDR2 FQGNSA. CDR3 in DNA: TGTGCCAGCAGCCCCCGGGACATGAACACTGAAGCTTTCTTT. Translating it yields CASSPRDMNTEAFF.

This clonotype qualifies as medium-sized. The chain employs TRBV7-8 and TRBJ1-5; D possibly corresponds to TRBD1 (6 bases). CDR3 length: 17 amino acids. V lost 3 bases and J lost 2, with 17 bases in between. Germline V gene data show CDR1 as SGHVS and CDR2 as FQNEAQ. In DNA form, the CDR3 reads TGTGCCAGCAGCTTCAAAGACAGGCCCTTCGGCAATCAGCCCCAGCATTTT. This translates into CASSFKDRPFGNQPQHF.